Listed here are 7 T cell receptor beta chains from one sample, sequenced in a study of beta chain features in type 1 diabetes (dated by TCRdb to 2016 to 2019). The library was prepared using the immunoSEQ multiplex PCR assay. The entire isolated RNA was reverse transcribed using the High Capacity cDNA Reverse Transcription Kit, and thus expressed TCRB transcripts were sequenced. In its TCRdb copy, this immuneACCESS table keeps in-frame sequences only and misses some clones. Where compared with another copy, unresolved V genes explain less than half of these, and the others have no known cause. In this sample the table shows a few hundred thousand clones, roughly 16% of which occur a single time. Together, the top ten hold approximately 0.02% of the sample. The sequenced sample consisted of naive CD4+ T cells from blood. The cell subset or site label corresponds to: true naive CD4+ T cells. These receptor sequences come from a woman aged 18-30 years in good health.

The chain combines TRBV28 with TRBJ1-5; a possible D gene is TRBD1 (6 bases). Germline V lookup: CDR1 MDHEN, CDR2 SYDVKM. The CDR3 loop spans 15 amino acids. Trimming shortened V by 6 bases and J by 5 bases, and 17 bases separated the two germline ends. CDR3 DNA sequence: TGTGCCAGCAGCGTATCACAGGGTACTTATCAGCCCCAGCATTTT. Protein: CASSVSQGTYQPQHF.

This clone occurred a few times. The chain joins TRBV6-5 to TRBJ1-1; D unresolved. This CDR3 region has 14 residues. The germline gives CDR1 MNHEY, CDR2 SVGAGI. V was trimmed by 4 bases and J by 8 bases, leaving 17 bases between them. CDR3 nucleotide sequence: TGTGCCAGCAGTTTGTCGCACACGGCGGCCGAAGCTTTCTTT. Protein product: CASSLSHTAAEAFF.

The V call is TRBV30, the J call TRBJ1-1; D might be TRBD1 (5 bases). This CDR3 has 15 residues. Germline V gene data show CDR1 as GTSNPN and CDR2 as SVGIG (reference sequence). V was pared by 3 bases and J by 1 base, with 15 bases between. CDR3 DNA: TGTGCCTGGAGGAGCGGGGGAGTGGGGAACACTGAAGCTTTCTTT. This encodes CAWRSGGVGNTEAFF.

In its sample, this clone was seen a few times. CDR3 region: CASSWDTRSYEQYF. The DNA of the CDR3 is TGCGCCAGCAGCTGGGACACCCGCTCCTACGAGCAGTACTTC. V and J are TRBV4-1 and TRBJ2-7, with TRBD1 as a possible D gene (6 bases). The CDR3 length is 14 residues. The V end was cut by 5 bases, the J end by 0 bases, with 11 bases between. CDR1 MGHRA and CDR2 YSYEKL come from the germline V gene.

This clone was seen a handful of times. In the same sample, other DNA sequences code for this CDR3. The chain employs TRBV19 and TRBJ2-1; 7 positions match TRBD1. CDR1 is LNHDA and CDR2 is SQIVND in the germline V gene (reference sequence). This CDR3 region has 15 residues. J lost 3 bases, V lost 0 bases, and 2 bases had no gene match. Written as DNA, the CDR3 is TGTGCCAGTAGTATAGATCGGGACAGCTACAATGAGCAGTTCTTC. Amino acids: CASSIDRDSYNEQFF. The full variable domain, rest sourced from reference TRBV19 and TRBJ2-1, is DGGITQSPKYLFRKEGQNVTLSCEQNLNHDAMYWYRQDPGQGLRLIYYSQIVNDFQKGDIAEGYSVSREKKESFPLTVTSAQKNPTAFYLCASSIDRDSYNEQFFGPGTRLTVL.

The rearrangement joins TRBV20-1 to TRBJ2-1, with 12 bases fitting TRBD2. V shed 6 bases, J shed 12 bases, and the junction held 3 bases outside the gene matches. Germline CDR1 DFQATT, CDR2 SNEGSKA (reference sequence). The CDR3 is made up of 11 amino acids. The CDR3 nucleotides read TGCAGTGCCGGACTAGCGGGATGGCAGTTCTTC. As protein: CSAGLAGWQFF.

This clone was seen a handful of times. This chain links TRBV29-1 with TRBJ1-2, with TRBD1 identical over 7 bases. There are 9 residues in the CDR3. CDR1 is SQVTM, CDR2 ANQGSEA, per germline. The trim removed 6 bases at V and 14 bases at J, leaving 6 bases unmatched. This chain's CDR3 is CSVARQGTF. Written as DNA, the CDR3 is TGCAGCGTCGCCAGACAGGGAACCTTC.